These 24 T cell receptor beta chains share one sample of origin, sequenced in a study of T cells after yellow fever vaccination. In TCRdb, the 5' RACE reads were re-called with MiXCR into one record per CDR3 protein. This sample has approximately 600,000 distinct CDR3 sequences, with 9% to 15% found just once. The specimen was PBMCs, collected on the day of the yellow fever booster vaccination. Receptor source: a man younger than 40 who received the YFV17D yellow fever vaccine.

The chain is built from TRBV2 and TRBJ2-1, with 8 bases that match TRBD2. Germline assignment: CDR1 SNHLY and CDR2 FYNNEI. The trim removed 5 bases at V and 5 bases at J, leaving 5 bases unmatched. The CDR3 extends over 14 amino acids. CDR3 DNA: TGTGCCAGCAGTATGGGACTAGAAAACAATGAGCAGTTCTTC. Amino acids: CASSMGLENNEQFF.

Only a few counts were recorded for this clonotype. This rearrangement joins TRBV10-2 to TRBJ2-1; a possible D gene is TRBD1 (6 bases). The CDR3 has 15 amino acids. Germline CDR1 reads WSHSY; CDR2 reads SAAADI. Trimming cost V 5 bases and J 8 bases, with 19 bases left between them. DNA for the CDR3: TGCGCCAGCAGTTCTTTCCACAGGGCCTCTGATGAGCAGTTCTTC. It is translated as CASSSFHRASDEQFF.

This clonotype was counted a few times. This chain connects TRBV19 to TRBJ2-6; 9 bases agree with TRBD1. CDR1 LNHDA and CDR2 SQIVND come from the germline V gene (reference sequence). There are 17 residues in the CDR3. With V trimmed by 4 bases and J by 1 base, 5 bases remained unmatched. The CDR3 protein is CASSTRDRASGANVLTF. Written as DNA, the CDR3 is TGTGCCAGTAGTACCCGGGACAGGGCTTCTGGGGCCAACGTCCTGACTTTC.

Only a few counts were recorded for this clonotype. The chain joins TRBV29-1 to TRBJ1-5; 7 bases are a match to TRBD1. The CDR3 loop spans 13 amino acids. In germline, CDR1 is SQVTM, CDR2 ANQGSEA. Trimming took 4 bases from V and 7 from J; bases not matched to a gene: 7. CDR3 residues: CSVVVSGGQPQHF. As DNA, the CDR3 is TGCAGCGTTGTGGTGTCAGGGGGACAGCCCCAGCATTTT.

This clonotype was counted only a few times. The chain has TRBV10-1 and TRBJ2-7; 11 bases match TRBD1. The CDR3 extends over 15 amino acids. The ends lost 8 bases at V and 5 bases at J; junction bases unmatched: 11. Germline-derived CDR1 and CDR2 are WNHNN and SYGVQD (reference sequence). The CDR3 reads CASSERRTGGHEQYF. The CDR3 DNA reads as TGCGCCAGCTCCGAAAGGAGGACAGGGGGCCACGAGCAGTACTTC.

This clonotype was detected only a few times. This sequence joins TRBV5-1 and TRBJ2-1; tentatively, D is TRBD2 (5 bases). This CDR3 is 14 amino acids long. The V gene's germline CDR1 is SGHRS and CDR2 YFSETQ. V was trimmed by 0 bases and J by 9 bases, leaving 13 bases between them. DNA for the CDR3: TGCGCCAGCAGCTTGGTGCCTAGAGAGGGTGAGCAGTTCTTC. This codes for CASSLVPREGEQFF.

In its sample, this clonotype was seen many times. CDR3 amino acids: CSARDLGRGTDTQYF. DNA for the CDR3: TGCAGTGCTAGAGACCTGGGGAGGGGGACAGATACGCAGTATTTT. The chain uses TRBV20-1 and TRBJ2-3; D may be TRBD2 (7 bases). Germline values: CDR1 DFQATT, CDR2 SNEGSKA (reference sequence). CDR3 length: 15 amino acids. Between the trimmed V and J ends, which lost 0 bases and 3 bases, there was a span of 13 bases.

V gene TRBV29-1 combines with J gene TRBJ2-7; TRBD1 matches at 10 bases. V shed 4 bases and J 5 bases; nucleotides not matched to a gene: 5. The germline V gene encodes CDR1 SQVTM and CDR2 ANQGSEA. The CDR3 has 13 amino acids. The CDR3 region is CSVGDRGGDEQYF. CDR3 nucleotide sequence: TGCAGCGTTGGGGACAGGGGAGGTGACGAGCAGTACTTC.

The rearrangement joins TRBV2 to TRBJ1-5; D is uncertain. V was cut by 9 bases and J by 5 bases, with 11 bases left in between. CDR3 length: 12 residues. Germline assignment: CDR1 SNHLY and CDR2 FYNNEI. The chain's CDR3 is CASSNEDQPQHF. CDR3 DNA: TGTGCCAGTTCGAACGAGGATCAGCCCCAGCATTTT.

V is TRBV10-3 and J is TRBJ1-5; TRBD1 agrees at 7 bases. Germline V CDR1 and CDR2: ENHRY, SYGVKD. This CDR3 is 13 amino acids long. V gave up 6 bases and J gave up 4 bases; unmatched junction bases: 3. In nucleotides, the CDR3 is TGTGCCATCAGCTCACAGGGGAATCAGCCCCAGCATTTT. Translation gives CAISSQGNQPQHF.

As regards this clonotype: One end of the junction does not line up with germline, which may come from a read error. This sequence joins TRBV4-3 and TRBJ1-2; D not certain. This CDR3 is 13 amino acids long. Germline assignment: CDR1 LGHNA and CDR2 YSLEER. CDR3 DNA sequence: TGCGCCAGCAGTCAAGGTGCAGACTATGGCTACACCTTC. As protein: CASSQGADYGYTF.

This clonotype was observed a few times. The genes are TRBV28 and TRBJ1-5; perhaps TRBD1 as D (6 bases). Germline V gene lookup returns CDR1 MDHEN and CDR2 SYDVKM. V was trimmed by 5 bases and J by 6 bases, leaving 14 bases between them. There are 14 residues in the CDR3. This chain's CDR3 is CASSKQGRIQPQHF. CDR3 coding DNA: TGTGCCAGCAGTAAACAGGGCAGAATTCAGCCCCAGCATTTT.

The gene calls are TRBV7-2 and TRBJ2-4; TRBD1 matches at 7 bases. The length of the CDR3 is 14 residues. Losses at the gene ends were 5 bases for V and 5 bases for J; bases not matched to a gene: 6. CDR1 is SGHTA, CDR2 FQGNSA, per germline. CDR3 loop: CASSRGGSENIQYF. The CDR3 DNA is TGTGCCAGCAGCCGAGGGGGCAGTGAAAACATTCAGTACTTC.

The chain uses TRBV5-5 and TRBJ2-7, with 11 bases lining up with TRBD1. Looked up from germline, CDR1 is SGHKS and CDR2 is YYEKEE (reference sequence). This CDR3 is 15 amino acids long. J gave up 2 bases and V 4 bases, and 5 bases lay outside the gene matches. CDR3 nucleotide sequence: TGTGCCAGCAGCCGGGGACAGGGGGGTCCCTACGAGCAGTACTTC. Residues: CASSRGQGGPYEQYF.

The chain combines TRBV20-1 with TRBJ2-3; possibly TRBD2 for D (5 bases). The CDR3 covers 14 residues. V lost 7 bases and J lost 3, with 17 bases in between. Per germline, CDR1 DFQATT and CDR2 SNEGSKA (reference sequence). The CDR3 here is CSERTPLGTDTQYF. The CDR3 DNA sequence: TGCAGTGAGCGGACCCCCTTAGGGACAGATACGCAGTATTTT.

The table lists this clonotype with a few counts. The V and J genes are TRBV13 and TRBJ1-1; 7 nucleotides line up with TRBD1. CDR1 and CDR2 (germline): PRHDT, FYEKMQ (reference sequence). This CDR3 has 13 amino acids. Trimming took 3 bases from V and 4 from J; bases not matched to a gene: 2. The CDR3 DNA is TGTGCCAGCAGCTTTACAGGGGCCACTGAAGCTTTCTTT. This encodes CASSFTGATEAFF.

In this sample, this clonotype turned up a few times. The chain combines TRBV5-1 with TRBJ2-2, with D possibly being TRBD2 (5 bases). With 1 base removed from V and 5 bases from J, the gap between germline ends came to 15 bases. Germline V gene sequence: CDR1 SGHRS, CDR2 YFSETQ. CDR3 length: 16 amino acids. The CDR3 DNA follows: TGCGCCAGCAGCTTGTCCGGGGATACTCGGACCGGGGAGCTGTTTTTT. This codes for CASSLSGDTRTGELFF. The variable domain in full, with the rest retrieved from reference TRBV5-1 and TRBJ2-2, is KAGVTQTPRYLIKTRGQQVTLSCSPISGHRSVSWYQQTPGQGLQFLFEYFSETQRNKGNFPGRFSGRQFSNSRSEMNVSTLELGDSALYLCASSLSGDTRTGELFFGEGSRLTVL.

The chain employs TRBV7-8 and TRBJ2-5; 7 bases are a match to TRBD2. Trimming at V came to 5 bases and at J to 2 bases, leaving 8 bases not matched to a gene. The CDR3 extends over 15 amino acids. Germline lookup yields CDR1 SGHVS and CDR2 FQNEAQ. As DNA, the CDR3 is TGTGCCAGCAGCCCGGGGGGTGAGGGACAAGAGACCCAGTACTTC. It is translated as CASSPGGEGQETQYF. Full variable domain (rest looked up from reference TRBV7-8 and TRBJ2-5): GAGVSQSPRYKVAKRGQDVALRCDPISGHVSLFWYQQALGQGPEFLTYFQNEAQLDKSGLPSDRFFAERPEGSVSTLKIQRTQQEDSAVYLCASSPGGEGQETQYFGPGTRLLVL.

This clonotype was recorded many times. The J gene is TRBJ2-1, the V gene TRBV10-2; D is unresolved. The V gene lost 8 bases and the J gene lost 5 bases, with 22 bases spanning the gap. CDR3 length: 16 amino acids. CDR1 WSHSY and CDR2 SAAADI come from the germline V gene. The DNA of the CDR3 is TGCGCCAGCTCAGGAAGGAGCAGAAGGGCAAACAATGAGCAGTTCTTC. Its translation is CASSGRSRRANNEQFF.

V is TRBV29-1 and J is TRBJ2-7; possibly TRBD2 for D (6 bases). Trimming shortened V by 6 bases and J by 4 bases, and 16 bases separated the two germline ends. Germline assignment: CDR1 SQVTM and CDR2 ANQGSEA. The CDR3 has 13 amino acids. The CDR3 region is CSVAGSSLYEQYF. The CDR3 nucleotides read TGCAGCGTGGCCGGGAGTTCCCTTTACGAGCAGTACTTC.

This clonotype was seen repeatedly, ten times or more. CDR3 bases: TGTGCCTGGAGTGTGGCGAACACTGAAGCTTTCTTT. This translates into CAWSVANTEAFF. V and J are TRBV30 and TRBJ1-1; no reliable D call. With 0 bases removed from V and 1 base from J, the gap between germline ends came to 3 bases. Germline V lookup: CDR1 GTSNPN, CDR2 SVGIG (reference sequence). There are 12 residues in the CDR3.

The rearrangement uses TRBV19 and TRBJ2-5, with D possibly matching TRBD2 (5 bases). Trimming took 5 bases from V and 4 from J, leaving 14 bases between them. Per germline, CDR1 LNHDA and CDR2 SQIVND (reference sequence). The CDR3 covers 14 residues. The CDR3, as DNA: TGTGCCAGTAGTCCTAGCTGGGTGGGAGAGACCCAGTACTTC. Encoded protein: CASSPSWVGETQYF.

This sequence joins TRBV7-2 and TRBJ2-7, with D possibly called TRBD1 or TRBD2 (6 bases each). Trimming removed 6 bases at V and 5 bases at J, with 14 bases between. Germline CDR1 and CDR2: SGHTA and FQGNSA. The CDR3 totals 13 residues. In nucleotides, the CDR3 is TGTGCCAGCAGACAAGGGGGAGGTAACGAGCAGTACTTC. Its translation: CASRQGGGNEQYF.

The chain employs TRBV12-3 or TRBV12-4 and TRBJ1-2, with D tentatively TRBD1 (5 bases). Trimming pared 6 bases from V and 4 bases from J, leaving 12 bases between. The CDR3 runs 13 residues. The chain's CDR3 is CASRLGGIYGYTF. The CDR3, as DNA: TGTGCCAGCAGGCTGGGGGGTATCTATGGCTACACCTTC.